Detailed here is one T cell receptor (beta chain). V lost 3 bases and J 0 bases, leaving 16 bases between the germline ends. Germline loops: CDR1 SGHRS, CDR2 YFSETQ. The CDR3 covers 17 residues. Per the authors' pipeline: Using reference gene primer amplification, nucleated cell counts were estimated. Measured with immunoSEQ multiplex PCR; TCRdb has only the in-frame clones, and not every one. The DNA gave D and trimming, while V, J and clone size come from that table. The repertoire has about 170,000 clones, 88% of them found once; the top ten carry approximately 2%. This specimen comes from a study of blood T cell repertoires in COVID-19. Study context: Samples of COVID-19 (acute and convalescent) were obtained from the United States, Italy and Spain. PBMCs, B-cell-depleted T cells, or T cells provided the cDNA or gDNA that made up the material.

The rearrangement links TRBV5-1 to TRBJ1-3; D possibly corresponds to TRBD1 (5 bases). The clonotype comes from a man in his forties or fifties who had recovered from COVID-19. The sequenced material came from peripheral blood. CDR3 protein: CASSSGTPAFSGNTIYF. The CDR3 bases are TGCGCCAGCAGCTCGGGGACTCCTGCTTTCTCTGGAAACACCATATATTTT.